These 29 T cell receptor beta chains share one sample of origin, sequenced in a study of cytotoxic CD8 clonotypes in ibrutinib-treated CLL. Assay used: immunoSEQ multiplex PCR; TCRdb lists only in-frame clones, some missing. The sample has 50,000 to 75,000 clones, approximately 75% seen once. Sequencing was performed on PBMCs, taken after 12 months of ibrutinib treatment. The receptors come from a human donor with chronic lymphocytic leukemia.

This clone appeared once. CDR3 nucleotide sequence: TGCAGTGCTACTCAAGCTTTCTTT. As protein: CSATQAFF. The chain employs TRBV20-1 and TRBJ1-1; D is undetermined. V lost 4 bases and J 9 bases, leaving 3 bases between the germline ends. CDR1 is DFQATT and CDR2 is SNEGSKA in the germline V gene (reference sequence). This CDR3 contains 8 residues.

In DNA, the CDR3 is TGTGCCAGCAGCGCCTCGTTCGGCAATGAGCAGTTCTTC. Residues: CASSASFGNEQFF. This chain connects TRBV9 to TRBJ2-1; D remains ambiguous. Germline V gene data show CDR1 as SGDLS and CDR2 as YYNGEE. V dropped 3 bases and J dropped 6 bases, with 10 bases sitting between them. The CDR3 covers 13 residues.

This clone was observed a few times. The chain employs TRBV11-2 and TRBJ1-5; tentatively, D is TRBD1 (6 bases). Trimming left V 1 base short and J 1 base short, with 8 bases between. Germline V gene data show CDR1 as SGHAT and CDR2 as FQNNGV. The CDR3 is 15 amino acids. Here the CDR3 reads CASSLVGGSNQPQHF. CDR3 coding DNA: TGTGCCAGCAGCTTAGTTGGGGGCAGCAATCAGCCCCAGCATTTT. The full variable domain, completed using reference TRBV11-2 and TRBJ1-5, is EAGVAQSPRYKIIEKRQSVAFWCNPISGHATLYWYQQILGQGPKLLIQFQNNGVVDDSQLPKDRFSAERLKGVDSTLKIQPAKLEDSAVYLCASSLVGGSNQPQHFGDGTRLSIL.

The V gene is TRBV7-9, the J gene TRBJ2-4; TRBD2 might be the D (5 bases). Germline loops: CDR1 SEHNR, CDR2 FQNEAQ (reference sequence). Trimming removed 1 base at V and 0 bases at J, with 13 bases between. The CDR3 has 17 residues. CDR3 amino acids: CASSLGHGVLAKNIQYF. For the CDR3, the DNA is TGTGCCAGCAGCTTAGGTCACGGGGTTCTAGCCAAAAACATTCAGTACTTC. Supplemented by reference TRBV7-9 and TRBJ2-4, the full variable domain reads DTGVSQNPRHKITKRGQNVTFRCDPISEHNRLYWYRQTLGQGPEFLTYFQNEAQLEKSRLLSDRFSAERPKGSFSTLEIQRTEQGDSAMYLCASSLGHGVLAKNIQYFGAGTRLSVL.

This sequence joins TRBV7-2 and TRBJ1-2; D unresolved. CDR3 length equals 14 residues. V lost 2 bases and J 1 base, leaving 8 bases between the germline ends. Germline V gives CDR1 SGHTA, CDR2 FQGNSA. The CDR3 reads CASSLSVLNYGYTF. The CDR3 region has the DNA TGTGCCAGCAGCTTATCAGTCCTTAACTATGGCTACACCTTC.

The chain couples TRBV5-6 to TRBJ2-7; the match to TRBD2 covers 12 bases. In germline, CDR1 is SGHDT, CDR2 YYEEEE. The length of the CDR3 is 15 residues. The V and J ends lost 2 bases and 5 bases, in that order; junction bases with no gene match: 5. In nucleotides, the CDR3 is TGTGCCAGCAGCTTAGGACTAGCGGGGCCCCACGAGCAGTACTTC. This encodes CASSLGLAGPHEQYF.

The DNA for the CDR3 is TGCGCCAGCAGCCAGGGGGACAGGGGTAAATACGAGCAGTACTTC. As protein: CASSQGDRGKYEQYF. The chain recombines TRBV4-3 with TRBJ2-7; 10 bases fit TRBD1. Germline V gene lookup returns CDR1 LGHNA and CDR2 YSLEER. Trimming at V came to 3 bases and at J to 4 bases, leaving 6 bases not matched to a gene. There are 15 residues in the CDR3.

J is TRBJ1-4 and V is TRBV28, with D hard to call. CDR1 and CDR2 (germline): MDHEN, SYDVKM. CDR3 length equals 15 residues. The germline V and J ends were trimmed by 6 bases and 9 bases, with 20 bases remaining between them. CDR3 sequence (DNA): TGTGCCAGCAGCCCAGGACTGATCTACCCACAAAAACTGTTTTTT. Translating gives CASSPGLIYPQKLFF.

CDR3 in DNA: TGTGCCAGCAGCTCTAGCGGGGGGTGGAATTCACCCCTCCACTTT. It specifies CASSSSGGWNSPLHF. The chain links TRBV27 to TRBJ1-6, with D possibly TRBD1 on 5 matching bases. Germline-derived CDR1 and CDR2 are MNHEY and SMNVEV (reference sequence). With 6 bases removed from V and 7 bases from J, the gap between germline ends came to 16 bases. The CDR3 covers 15 residues.

This clone has just a few counts. The chain combines TRBV19 with TRBJ2-6; D gene unclear. The CDR3 length is 13 residues. V lost 3 bases and J lost 4, with 4 bases in between. CDR1 is LNHDA and CDR2 is SQIVND in the germline V gene (reference sequence). CDR3 sequence (DNA): TGTGCCAGTAGTATCTTGGGGGCCAACGTCCTGACTTTC. Translating it yields CASSILGANVLTF.

This clone showed up just a few times. The genes are TRBV19 and TRBJ2-1, with D hard to call. Deletions cut 5 bases from V and 0 bases from J, with 5 bases between. Germline loops: CDR1 LNHDA, CDR2 SQIVND (reference sequence). This CDR3 has 13 amino acids. DNA for the CDR3: TGTGCCAGTAGTGCCCGCTCCTACAATGAGCAGTTCTTC. Amino acid sequence: CASSARSYNEQFF. The whole variable domain, filled in from reference TRBV19 and TRBJ2-1, reads DGGITQSPKYLFRKEGQNVTLSCEQNLNHDAMYWYRQDPGQGLRLIYYSQIVNDFQKGDIAEGYSVSREKKESFPLTVTSAQKNPTAFYLCASSARSYNEQFFGPGTRLTVL.

CDR3 protein: CASSSQIPTVTTPLGGEQYF. For the CDR3, the DNA is TGTGCCAGCAGTTCTCAAATCCCGACGGTAACCACCCCACTAGGAGGGGAGCAGTACTTC. V is TRBV27 and J is TRBJ2-7; tentative D call: TRBD2 (6 bases). Germline V gene lookup returns CDR1 MNHEY and CDR2 SMNVEV (reference sequence). The CDR3 totals 20 residues. The ends were cut back, 4 bases at V and 7 bases at J, with 35 bases in the middle.

V gene TRBV19 combines with J gene TRBJ2-2; 15 bases agree with TRBD2. CDR3 size: 19 residues. CDR1 and CDR2 (germline): LNHDA, SQIVND (reference sequence). V trimming: 3 bases; J trimming: 3 bases; junction bases outside the gene matches: 8. The CDR3 region has the DNA TGTGCCAGTAGTATTTTAGGACTAGCGGGAGGGGGCTACACCGGGGAGCTGTTTTTT. Its protein is CASSILGLAGGGYTGELFF. The complete variable domain, with remaining parts taken from reference TRBV19 and TRBJ2-2, reads DGGITQSPKYLFRKEGQNVTLSCEQNLNHDAMYWYRQDPGQGLRLIYYSQIVNDFQKGDIAEGYSVSREKKESFPLTVTSAQKNPTAFYLCASSILGLAGGGYTGELFFGEGSRLTVL.

This chain links TRBV9 with TRBJ2-2, with 8 bases aligning to TRBD1. V gave up 4 bases and J gave up 6 bases; unmatched junction bases: 5. Germline-derived CDR1 and CDR2 are SGDLS and YYNGEE. This CDR3 has 14 residues. The CDR3 sequence: CASSQNRGSGELFF. The CDR3 coding sequence is TGTGCCAGCAGCCAAAACAGGGGGTCCGGGGAGCTGTTTTTT. Together with reference TRBV9 and TRBJ2-2, the CDR3 gives the full variable domain: DSGVTQTPKHLITATGQRVTLRCSPRSGDLSVYWYQQSLDQGLQFLIQYYNGEERAKGNILERFSAQQFPDLHSELNLSSLELGDSALYFCASSQNRGSGELFFGEGSRLTVL.

This clone has more than one count but fewer than ten. J is TRBJ2-7 and V is TRBV18; D is unclear. V was cut by 3 bases and J by 0 bases, with 15 bases left in between. Germline V gives CDR1 KGHSH, CDR2 LQKENI. The CDR3 totals 16 residues. Written as DNA, the CDR3 is TGTGCCAGCTCACCTACTGCCGCGTCAGGCTCCTACGAGCAGTACTTC. Protein product: CASSPTAASGSYEQYF.

This chain joins TRBV7-9 and TRBJ2-7, with D possibly matching TRBD1 (7 bases). The CDR3 loop spans 16 amino acids. CDR1 and CDR2 (germline): SEHNR, FQNEAQ (reference sequence). V lost 5 bases and J lost 3, with 20 bases in between. CDR3 bases: TGTGCCAGCAGCCCCTACCCGGAGGGGGCGGGCTACGAGCAGTACTTC. Translated: CASSPYPEGAGYEQYF.

The chain combines TRBV15 with TRBJ1-5; D unresolved. CDR3 length: 14 residues. The germline V gene has CDR1 LNHNV and CDR2 YYDKDF (reference sequence). The V end was cut by 0 bases, the J end by 5 bases, with 8 bases between. The CDR3: CATSRDLGDQPQHF. The CDR3, as DNA: TGTGCCACCAGCAGAGATTTGGGTGATCAGCCCCAGCATTTT.

V usage is TRBV10-2 and J usage is TRBJ2-5, with D uncertain. Germline V gene sequence: CDR1 WSHSY, CDR2 SAAADI. Trimming removed 0 bases from V and 5 bases from J, with 1 base in between. The CDR3 runs 11 residues. CDR3 amino acids: CASSESETQYF. The CDR3 bases are TGCGCCAGCAGTGAGTCGGAGACCCAGTACTTC.

This clone was found a few times. The J gene is TRBJ2-2, the V gene TRBV5-6; TRBD2 matches at 8 bases. CDR3 length equals 18 residues. With V trimmed by 2 bases and J by 5 bases, 14 bases remained unmatched. Germline V lookup: CDR1 SGHDT, CDR2 YYEEEE. CDR3 amino acids: CASSFFLAGRRETGELFF. The CDR3 DNA follows: TGTGCCAGCAGCTTTTTTCTAGCGGGTAGGCGAGAAACCGGGGAGCTGTTTTTT.

V is TRBV18 and J is TRBJ2-7; D possibly uses TRBD1 or TRBD2 (5 bases each). The CDR3 length is 13 residues. Trimming pared 5 bases from V and 6 bases from J, leaving 14 bases between. Germline V gene data show CDR1 as KGHSH and CDR2 as LQKENI. The DNA of the CDR3 is TGTGCCAGCTCAGTGCCCGAGGGGATCGAGCAGTACTTC. This encodes CASSVPEGIEQYF.

CDR3 in amino acids: CASSLPSANTGELFF. CDR3 in DNA: TGTGCCAGCAGCTTGCCCTCAGCGAACACCGGGGAGCTGTTTTTT. This chain links TRBV5-4 with TRBJ2-2; D not resolved. The CDR3 has 15 amino acids. V was trimmed by 1 base and J by 0 bases, leaving 7 bases between them. The germline CDR1 and CDR2 sequences are SGHNT and YYREEE (reference sequence).

V is TRBV19 and J is TRBJ1-1; possibly TRBD1 for D (6 bases). Germline V lookup: CDR1 LNHDA, CDR2 SQIVND (reference sequence). This CDR3 comprises 14 residues. Trimming cost V 6 bases and J 5 bases, with 16 bases left between them. CDR3 sequence reads: CASRTQGSGTEAFF. Written as DNA, the CDR3 is TGTGCCAGTAGGACACAGGGCTCGGGAACTGAAGCTTTCTTT. The entire variable domain, with the rest obtained from reference TRBV19 and TRBJ1-1, is as follows: DGGITQSPKYLFRKEGQNVTLSCEQNLNHDAMYWYRQDPGQGLRLIYYSQIVNDFQKGDIAEGYSVSREKKESFPLTVTSAQKNPTAFYLCASRTQGSGTEAFFGQGTRLTVV.

V and J are TRBV5-4 and TRBJ2-3; 7 positions agree with TRBD2. There are 16 residues in the CDR3. Per the germline V gene, CDR1 is SGHNT and CDR2 is YYREEE (reference sequence). V gave up 2 bases and J gave up 0 bases; unmatched junction bases: 6. The DNA of the CDR3 is TGTGCCAGCAGCTTAGGAAGCGGGACTAGCACAGATACGCAGTATTTT. Its translation: CASSLGSGTSTDTQYF.

The chain carries TRBV14 and TRBJ2-3; 12 positions match TRBD2. CDR1 and CDR2 (germline): SGHDN, FVKESK. CDR3 length equals 16 residues. Trimming cost V 4 bases and J 2 bases; bases outside gene matches: 4. CDR3 nucleotide sequence: TGTGCCAGCAGCCGGCTAGCGGGAGGGGACACAGATACGCAGTATTTT. It is translated as CASSRLAGGDTDTQYF. The full variable domain, its missing parts supplied by reference TRBV14 and TRBJ2-3, is EAGVTQFPSHSVIEKGQTVTLRCDPISGHDNLYWYRRVMGKEIKFLLHFVKESKQDESGMPNNRFLAERTGGTYSTLKVQPAELEDSGVYFCASSRLAGGDTDTQYFGPGTRLTVL.

The chain is built from TRBV16 and TRBJ1-4, with 9 bases lining up with TRBD1. V lost 6 bases to trimming and J lost 8 bases; unmatched junction nucleotides: 7. The CDR3 sequence is 14 residues long. CDR1 KGHSY and CDR2 FQNENV come from the germline V gene. The CDR3 DNA reads as TGTGCCAGCAGTCGGGACAGGGTAGGAGAAAAACTGTTTTTT. The encoded protein is CASSRDRVGEKLFF.

The chain combines TRBV19 with TRBJ1-5; D is possibly TRBD1 (5 bases). Trimming removed 3 bases from V and 7 bases from J, with 13 bases in between. CDR3 size: 14 residues. Germline V CDR1 and CDR2: LNHDA, SQIVND (reference sequence). This CDR3 is CASSINGAEQPQHF. The DNA of the CDR3 is TGTGCCAGTAGTATTAATGGGGCTGAGCAGCCCCAGCATTTT.

This chain joins TRBV18 and TRBJ2-7, with TRBD1 matching over 8 bases. Trimming cost V 3 bases and J 2 bases; bases outside gene matches: 9. Per the germline V gene, CDR1 is KGHSH and CDR2 is LQKENI. CDR3 length: 16 residues. CDR3 nucleotides: TGTGCCAGCTCACCCAAAACCGGACAGGGTCCCTACGAGCAGTACTTC. Its protein is CASSPKTGQGPYEQYF.

This clone showed up just a few times. The genes are TRBV2 and TRBJ2-5; 7 bases line up with TRBD2. The trim removed 5 bases at V and 3 bases at J, leaving 3 bases unmatched. Germline loops: CDR1 SNHLY, CDR2 FYNNEI. The CDR3 spans 13 residues. In DNA form, the CDR3 reads TGTGCCAGCAGTTTGAGCGGGAAAGAGACCCAGTACTTC. Amino acid sequence: CASSLSGKETQYF.

The table lists this clone with many counts. The chain carries TRBV6-5 and TRBJ2-7; a weak D match, TRBD1 (6 bases). CDR1 is MNHEY and CDR2 is SVGAGI in the germline V gene. The CDR3 is 14 residues long. The ends were cut back, 6 bases at V and 7 bases at J, with 19 bases in the middle. CDR3 sequence (DNA): TGTGCCAGCAGCAGAGACAGGTCTTCAGGGGAGCAGTACTTC. Protein: CASSRDRSSGEQYF.